A selection of T cell receptor beta chains follows, all from one sample in a study of T-cell reconstitution after alpha-beta-depleted transplantation in children. A single record per CDR3 protein comes from TCRdb applying MiXCR to the PCR reads. The sample lists some 830,000 distinct CDR3 sequences, under 20% occurring once. This material consisted of PBMCs, mostly from graft donor cells, taken 360 days after TCRalphabeta/CD19-depleted stem cell transplant. Receptors originate from a male patient younger than 18 who had a stem cell transplant for acute lymphoblastic leukemia, so the T cells may come from the graft donor. Each CDR3 is given with its conserved first and last residue. A D gene is named only where the DNA matches it firmly. Expanded clones are given a class, and other clones once, few, many or no size at all.

cdr3_nt,cdr3_aa,j_call,v_call,d_call,clone_size
TGTGCCAGCAGCCCGTATTCTAGAGCCGGGGAGCTGTTTTTT,CASSPYSRAGELFF,TRBJ2-2,TRBV11-2,-,-
TGCGCCAGCAGCTTGATTGGGGCGCACAATGAGCAGTTCTTC,CASSLIGAHNEQFF,TRBJ2-1,TRBV5-1,-,-
TGCGCCAGCAGCCAATGGGGGACATCCAACGCCAATCAGCCCCAGCATTTT,CASSQWGTSNANQPQHF,TRBJ1-5,TRBV4-1,-,-
TGCGCCAGCAGCTTGGCTCCAGGGTGGTCCTACAATGAGCAGTTCTTC,CASSLAPGWSYNEQFF,TRBJ2-1,TRBV5-1,-,few
TGTGCCAGCAGCTTGGGGCGGGCCGGTGAAGCTTTCTTT,CASSLGRAGEAFF,TRBJ1-1,TRBV5-5,-,few
TGCGCCAGCAGTCAAAGGCCAGGGGGACAAACAGATACGCAGTATTTT,CASSQRPGGQTDTQYF,TRBJ2-3,TRBV23-1,TRBD1,-
TGCGCCAGCAGATTTGGGACTAGCGGGAGGATCATCGAGAGTGAGCAGTTCTTC,CASRFGTSGRIIESEQFF,TRBJ2-1,TRBV5-1,TRBD2,many
TGTGCCCCAGGGCCTGAGCAGTTCTTC,CAPGPEQFF,TRBJ2-1,TRBV7-3,-,-
TGCGCCACCCATAGCGGGTCAGGCAGTACAGATACGCAGTATTTT,CATHSGSGSTDTQYF,TRBJ2-3,TRBV5-1,TRBD2,-
TGTGCCAGCAGCCGACAGCCCTACGAGCAGTACTTC,CASSRQPYEQYF,TRBJ2-7,TRBV14,-,-
TGTGCCAGCAGCTCACCGAGGCGCTCCTACGAGCAGTACTTC,CASSSPRRSYEQYF,TRBJ2-7,TRBV12-3/TRBV12-4,-,few
TGTGCCAGCAGCTATCCTAGGTTTAGCTACGAGCAGTACTTC,CASSYPRFSYEQYF,TRBJ2-7,TRBV7-8,-,-
TGTGCCTGGAGTCCACCGGGGGTCATGAACACTGAAGCTTTCTTT,CAWSPPGVMNTEAFF,TRBJ1-1,TRBV30,-,-
TGTGCCAGCAGCGAAAGGTCGGGGGGCAATCAGCCCCAGCATTTT,CASSERSGGNQPQHF,TRBJ1-5,TRBV7-2,-,-
TGCGCCAGCAGCCAAGATCTACTAGCGGGCTCCGAGCAGTACTTC,CASSQDLLAGSEQYF,TRBJ2-7,TRBV4-1,TRBD2,-
TGTGCCAGCAGCTTTACCCAGGTAACAGATACGCAGTATTTT,CASSFTQVTDTQYF,TRBJ2-3,TRBV7-9,-,many
TGTGCCAGCAGCTCAAGCCCACTTCAGCTTGGTGAGCAGTTCTTC,CASSSSPLQLGEQFF,TRBJ2-1,TRBV13,-,-
TGTGCCAGCTCACCAGTGTTTTTAGGGGGTAAGGACGAGCAGTACTTC,CASSPVFLGGKDEQYF,TRBJ2-7,TRBV18,-,many
TGCAGCGTAGCCCCTAGCGGGAGTGGTAATGAGCAGTTCTTC,CSVAPSGSGNEQFF,TRBJ2-1,TRBV29-1,TRBD2,few
TGCGCCAGCAGTTTGGGACAGGAATACAATGAGCAGTTCTTC,CASSLGQEYNEQFF,TRBJ2-1,TRBV10-2,TRBD1,-
TGCGCCAGCACCAGCGGGAGGGTTGCCTACGAGCAGTACTTC,CASTSGRVAYEQYF,TRBJ2-7,TRBV10-2,TRBD2,few
TGCGCCAGCAGCATACCACAACCTGAGAACACTGAAGCTTTCTTT,CASSIPQPENTEAFF,TRBJ1-1,TRBV5-1,-,-
TGTGCCAGCAGCATACAGGGCCCCAAAAACATTCAGTACTTC,CASSIQGPKNIQYF,TRBJ2-4,TRBV7-6,-,few
TGTGCCAGCAGGCGTGAAACAGGGCAAGGACAGCCCCAGCATTTT,CASRRETGQGQPQHF,TRBJ1-5,TRBV2,-,-
TGCAGCGTGTGTGCGCCGGGATACGGGACCTACGAGCAGTACTTC,CSVCAPGYGTYEQYF,TRBJ2-7,TRBV29-1,-,-
TGTGCCAGCAGAGTTACAGGGGCCAATGGTCAGCCCCAGCATTTT,CASRVTGANGQPQHF,TRBJ1-5,TRBV12-3/TRBV12-4,TRBD1,-
TGTGCCAGCAGCGTAGAGGGACGCGCGGAAAAACTGTTTTTT,CASSVEGRAEKLFF,TRBJ1-4,TRBV9,-,-
TGTGCCAGCAGCCAGGGCAGGGATACCGGAGAGACCCAGTACTTC,CASSQGRDTGETQYF,TRBJ2-5,TRBV3-1,-,-
TGTGCCAGCAGTCCGCGACGGGTAGGCACTGAAGCTTTCTTT,CASSPRRVGTEAFF,TRBJ1-1,TRBV12-3/TRBV12-4,-,-
TGTGCCAGCATAGAAGCGGGGTCAACCTACGAGCAGTACTTC,CASIEAGSTYEQYF,TRBJ2-7,TRBV2,TRBD2,few
TGCAGTGCTAGCCCCTTGGTTGTGGATAATGAAAAACTGTTTTTT,CSASPLVVDNEKLFF,TRBJ1-4,TRBV20-1,-,-
TGTGCCAGCAGTTTATTCGGGCTAGCGGGAGCCCACGAGCAGTACTTC,CASSLFGLAGAHEQYF,TRBJ2-7,TRBV28,TRBD2,few
TGCGCCAGCAGCTTGGCCCCGGCAGGGGCAGTTAGCAATCAGCCCCAGCATTTT,CASSLAPAGAVSNQPQHF,TRBJ1-5,TRBV5-1,-,few
TGCGCCAGCAGCTCTACAGGGTTTTCCGAAAACATTCAGTACTTC,CASSSTGFSENIQYF,TRBJ2-4,TRBV4-1,-,-
TGTGCCAGGTCTCCTCCGGGTCTCCGGGATCGCACAGATACGCAGTATTTT,CARSPPGLRDRTDTQYF,TRBJ2-3,TRBV19,-,-
TGTGCCACCTCCCAAGGAGAGGTACTAGCGGGCTCCCCCTACAATGAGCAGTTCTTC,CATSQGEVLAGSPYNEQFF,TRBJ2-1,TRBV3-1,TRBD2,few
TGCGCCAGCAGCCAAGCCCAATTGTATTCACCCCTCCACTTT,CASSQAQLYSPLHF,TRBJ1-6,TRBV4-1,-,few
TGCGCCAGCAGCTTTAGCGGGACGAACACCGGGGAGCTGTTTTTT,CASSFSGTNTGELFF,TRBJ2-2,TRBV5-1,TRBD2,many
TGTGCCAGTAGTGGCACCAGGAAGGGGGCCTACAATGAGCAGTTCTTC,CASSGTRKGAYNEQFF,TRBJ2-1,TRBV19,-,-
TGTGCCAGCACCTTAGGGCGACAGACCGTTGTCTATGGCTACACCTTC,CASTLGRQTVVYGYTF,TRBJ1-2,TRBV12-3/TRBV12-4,-,-
TGTGCCAGCAGCTTAGAGGGGACAACTAATGAAAAACTGTTTTTT,CASSLEGTTNEKLFF,TRBJ1-4,TRBV7-9,-,few
TGCGCCAGCAGCTTGGGTTCGGGCTTGCGGCGGGTGACTGAAGCTTTCTTT,CASSLGSGLRRVTEAFF,TRBJ1-1,TRBV5-1,-,-
TGTGCCAGCAGCTTAATGTTTCAGGTGGGAGCCGGGTACAATGAGCAGTTCTTC,CASSLMFQVGAGYNEQFF,TRBJ2-1,TRBV7-3,-,few
TGCGCCAGCAGCCAAGACAGGGGCCGCACTGAAGCTTTCTTT,CASSQDRGRTEAFF,TRBJ1-1,TRBV5-1,TRBD1,-
TGCGCCAGCAGCCCACCCATTGTCGGTTCAGCGTACTTC,CASSPPIVGSAYF,TRBJ2-7,TRBV5-1,-,-
TGTGCCAGCAGTGCAATGAATACGCAGTATTTT,CASSAMNTQYF,TRBJ2-3,TRBV2,-,few
TGTGCCACCAGCAGAGCGGGAGGAGGTGGGTCTTACGAGCAGTACTTC,CATSRAGGGGSYEQYF,TRBJ2-7,TRBV15,TRBD2,-
TGTGCCAGCAGCCAAGTCTCACGGAGCTATGGCTACACCTTC,CASSQVSRSYGYTF,TRBJ1-2,TRBV4-2,-,-
TGTGCCAGCAGCTTATGGAGGCTAGCGGGGACAATTTTGGATGAGCAGTTCTTC,CASSLWRLAGTILDEQFF,TRBJ2-1,TRBV7-2,TRBD2,many
TGTGCCAGCAGTTTAAGCCCCCAGACATTAATGTTTAACACCGGGGAGCTGTTTTTT,CASSLSPQTLMFNTGELFF,TRBJ2-2,TRBV27,-,few
TGCGCCAGCAGCCAAGGGCCCGGACTAGCGACCGGGGAGCTGTTTTTT,CASSQGPGLATGELFF,TRBJ2-2,TRBV4-1,TRBD2,many
TGTGCCAGCAGCTTAAGCGGGCATTGGTCCCAAGAGACCCAGTACTTC,CASSLSGHWSQETQYF,TRBJ2-5,TRBV7-8,-,few
TGTGCCAGCAGTTTAGGGGACCGGAAAAGCACAGATACGCAGTATTTT,CASSLGDRKSTDTQYF,TRBJ2-3,TRBV12-3/TRBV12-4,-,-